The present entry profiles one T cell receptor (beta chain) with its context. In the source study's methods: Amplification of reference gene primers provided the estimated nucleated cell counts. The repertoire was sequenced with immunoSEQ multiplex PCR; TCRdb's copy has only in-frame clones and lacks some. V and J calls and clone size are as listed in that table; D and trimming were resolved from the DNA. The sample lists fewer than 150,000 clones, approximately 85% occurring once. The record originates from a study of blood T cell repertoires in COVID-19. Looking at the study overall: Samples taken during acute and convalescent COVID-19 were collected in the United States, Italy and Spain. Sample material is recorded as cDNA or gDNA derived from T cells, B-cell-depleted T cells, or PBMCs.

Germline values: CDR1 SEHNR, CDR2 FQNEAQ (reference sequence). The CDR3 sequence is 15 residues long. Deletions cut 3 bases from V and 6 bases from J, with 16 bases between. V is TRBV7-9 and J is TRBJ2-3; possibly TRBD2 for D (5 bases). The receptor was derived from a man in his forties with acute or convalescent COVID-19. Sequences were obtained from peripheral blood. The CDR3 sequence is CASSFMMEARDTQYF. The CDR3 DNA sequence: TGTGCCAGCAGCTTTATGATGGAGGCTAGGGATACGCAGTATTTT. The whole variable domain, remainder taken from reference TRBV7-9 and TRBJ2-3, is DTGVSQNPRHKITKRGQNVTFRCDPISEHNRLYWYRQTLGQGPEFLTYFQNEAQLEKSRLLSDRFSAERPKGSFSTLEIQRTEQGDSAMYLCASSFMMEARDTQYFGPGTRLTVL.